The 24 T cell receptor beta chains presented below share a single source sample, sequenced in a study of CD8+ T cells in alopecia areata. Extraction and reverse transcription of RNA yielded cDNA as the sequencing template. Profiled with immunoSEQ multiplex PCR; TCRdb holds only in-frame clones, not every one. The sample contains 45,000 to 60,000 clones, over 95% of which appear only once. Source: CD8+ T cells sorted from blood, taken at week 0. These TCRs come from a human donor with alopecia areata.

The V call is TRBV27, the J call TRBJ2-7; the match to TRBD1 covers 7 bases. V shed 5 bases, J shed 4 bases, and the junction held 8 bases outside the gene matches. The CDR3 totals 14 residues. CDR1 is MNHEY and CDR2 is SMNVEV in the germline V gene (reference sequence). The CDR3 loop is CASSGTAQGYEQYF. The CDR3 DNA sequence: TGTGCCAGCAGTGGGACAGCTCAGGGGTACGAGCAGTACTTC.

The chain carries TRBV4-1 and TRBJ1-1, with D unclear. This CDR3 has 15 residues. V was trimmed by 0 bases and J by 4 bases, leaving 12 bases between them. Looked up from germline, CDR1 is MGHRA and CDR2 is YSYEKL. This CDR3 reads CASSQETSSVTEAFF. The CDR3 bases are TGCGCCAGCAGCCAAGAAACGAGTAGTGTCACTGAAGCTTTCTTT.

This sequence joins TRBV27 and TRBJ2-4, with 8 positions matching TRBD1. The CDR3 sequence is 16 residues long. V dropped 4 bases and J dropped 1; count of bases not matched to a gene: 6. Germline loops: CDR1 MNHEY, CDR2 SMNVEV (reference sequence). CDR3 protein: CASSSPGQAAKNIQYF. CDR3 sequence (DNA): TGTGCCAGCAGTTCCCCGGGACAGGCGGCCAAAAACATTCAGTACTTC.

The gene calls are TRBV29-1 and TRBJ1-2; D not resolved. The CDR3 runs to 11 residues. V lost 1 base and J 4 bases, leaving 4 bases between the germline ends. Per the germline V gene, CDR1 is SQVTM and CDR2 is ANQGSEA. The CDR3 DNA sequence: TGCAGCGTTGAAGGGGCCTATGGCTACACCTTC. Protein: CSVEGAYGYTF.

This clone appeared once. The chain employs TRBV7-2 and TRBJ2-3, with D unclear. The CDR3 is 9 residues long. Trimming removed 8 bases at V and 6 bases at J, with 3 bases between. From germline, CDR1 is SGHTA and CDR2 FQGNSA. CDR3 amino acids: CASGDTQYF. The CDR3 region has the DNA TGTGCCAGCGGGGATACGCAGTATTTT.

The rearrangement uses TRBV2 and TRBJ2-7; TRBD2 aligns across 11 bases. Germline CDR1 SNHLY, CDR2 FYNNEI. This CDR3 region has 14 residues. The V gene end was trimmed by 4 bases and the J gene end by 2 bases; junction bases not matched to a gene: 1. CDR3 in DNA: TGTGCCAGCAGTGTAGCGGGGGGGCCCTACGAGCAGTACTTC. Encoded protein: CASSVAGGPYEQYF.

This clone was detected only once. This chain joins TRBV7-9 and TRBJ2-5; D remains unclear. The CDR3 is 11 amino acids. Germline V CDR1 and CDR2: SEHNR, FQNEAQ (reference sequence). V was pared by 3 bases and J by 5 bases, with 4 bases between. The CDR3 loop reads CASSFRETQYF. The CDR3 coding sequence is TGTGCCAGCAGCTTTCGGGAGACCCAGTACTTC.

This clone was counted once. The chain has TRBV7-6 and TRBJ1-6, with 8 bases lining up with TRBD1. V trimming: 5 bases; J trimming: 7 bases; junction bases outside the gene matches: 1. Germline V CDR1 and CDR2: SGHVS, FNYEAQ. The CDR3 has 13 amino acids. CDR3 loop: CASSAGGNSPLHF. DNA of the CDR3: TGTGCCAGCAGCGCAGGGGGCAATTCACCCCTCCACTTT.

The chain has TRBV4-3 and TRBJ2-4; tentatively, D is TRBD2 (6 bases). The CDR3 extends over 15 amino acids. The ends were cut back, 2 bases at V and 7 bases at J, with 15 bases in the middle. Germline-derived CDR1 and CDR2 are LGHNA and YSLEER. The DNA of the CDR3 is TGCGCCAGCAGCCAAAACGGGGGACCCACCAACATTCAGTACTTC. Its protein product is CASSQNGGPTNIQYF.

The CDR3 loop is CASSLLGTGGNEKLFF. The CDR3 DNA sequence: TGTGCCAGCAGTTTATTGGGCACCGGGGGGAATGAAAAACTGTTTTTT. The chain carries TRBV28 and TRBJ1-4; D possibly corresponds to TRBD1 (5 bases). Germline V gives CDR1 MDHEN, CDR2 SYDVKM. V shed 1 base and J shed 5 bases, with 14 bases lying between them. CDR3 size: 16 residues. The complete variable domain, with remaining parts taken from reference TRBV28 and TRBJ1-4, reads DVKVTQSSRYLVKRTGEKVFLECVQDMDHENMFWYRQDPGLGLRLIYFSYDVKMKEKGDIPEGYSVSREKKERFSLILESASTNQTSMYLCASSLLGTGGNEKLFFGSGTQLSVL.

The CDR3 coding sequence is TGCAGCGCCCAAAGCTCCTACAATGAGCAGTTCTTC. This gives the protein CSAQSSYNEQFF. The rearrangement links TRBV29-1 to TRBJ2-1; D not resolved. The CDR3 totals 12 residues. Trimming left V 7 bases short and J 0 bases short, with 7 bases between. Germline CDR1 and CDR2: SQVTM and ANQGSEA.

The chain recombines TRBV21-1 with TRBJ2-1. TRBV21-1 is marked as a pseudogene. The CDR3 totals 15 residues. The CDR3: CASSTAEGRNNEQFF. Written as DNA, the CDR3 is TGTGCCAGCAGCACCGCCGAAGGGCGCAACAATGAGCAGTTCTTC.

This chain uses TRBV4-1 with TRBJ1-1, with 7 bases matching TRBD1. The germline gives CDR1 MGHRA, CDR2 YSYEKL. This CDR3 contains 18 residues. Trimming cost V 1 base and J 5 bases; bases outside gene matches: 16. This CDR3 reads CASSQGMHEGGARTEAFF. The DNA of the CDR3 is TGCGCCAGCAGCCAAGGAATGCATGAAGGGGGCGCCAGGACTGAAGCTTTCTTT.

The rearrangement joins TRBV29-1 to TRBJ2-5; D gene unclear. The CDR3 covers 13 residues. In germline, CDR1 is SQVTM, CDR2 ANQGSEA. V lost 4 bases and J lost 2, with 11 bases in between. The CDR3, as DNA: TGCAGCGTTGGGGCTAGAGAGCAAGAGACCCAGTACTTC. As protein: CSVGAREQETQYF. Filled out from reference TRBV29-1 and TRBJ2-5, the complete variable domain reads SAVISQKPSRDICQRGTSLTIQCQVDSQVTMMFWYRQQPGQSLTLIATANQGSEATYESGFVIDKFPISRPNLTFSTLTVSNMSPEDSSIYLCSVGAREQETQYFGPGTRLLVL.

The V call is TRBV7-9, the J call TRBJ2-7; 8 bases map to TRBD1. Germline lookup yields CDR1 SEHNR and CDR2 FQNEAQ (reference sequence). With 6 bases clipped from V and 5 bases from J, the junction kept 9 bases outside the gene matches. The CDR3 loop spans 14 amino acids. The CDR3 spells CASRSGQGTHEQYF. CDR3 bases: TGTGCCAGCAGGTCCGGACAGGGAACCCACGAGCAGTACTTC.

The chain employs TRBV27 and TRBJ1-5; D uncertain. Trimming took 2 bases from V and 0 from J, leaving 5 bases between them. This CDR3 spans 14 amino acids. The V gene's germline CDR1 is MNHEY and CDR2 SMNVEV (reference sequence). The CDR3 nucleotides read TGTGCCAGCAGTTTAGGCTATAGCAATCAGCCCCAGCATTTT. As protein: CASSLGYSNQPQHF.

This clone was seen once. The rearrangement uses TRBV4-3 and TRBJ2-3; TRBD2 might be the D (7 bases). Trimming took 8 bases from V and 5 from J, leaving 17 bases between them. Germline V gives CDR1 LGHNA, CDR2 YSLEER. The CDR3 spans 14 residues. The CDR3 bases are TGCGCCAGCCGCAAGGGGGGGGCCGAAGATACGCAGTATTTT. Protein product: CASRKGGAEDTQYF.

This rearrangement joins TRBV5-6 to TRBJ2-3; D remains unclear. The germline V and J ends were trimmed by 0 bases and 4 bases, with 15 bases remaining between them. CDR1 and CDR2 (germline): SGHDT, YYEEEE. The CDR3 spans 16 residues. CDR3 DNA: TGTGCCAGCAGCTTGGCGGTGGGGTCAAGTCCAGATACGCAGTATTTT. This translates into CASSLAVGSSPDTQYF.

The chain recombines TRBV15 with TRBJ2-3; D uncertain. The CDR3 contains 16 residues. The germline V and J ends were trimmed by 2 bases and 0 bases, with 12 bases remaining between them. Germline-derived CDR1 and CDR2 are LNHNV and YYDKDF (reference sequence). In DNA, the CDR3 is TGTGCCACCAGCAGACCCCCACAGACTAGCACAGATACGCAGTATTTT. This gives the protein CATSRPPQTSTDTQYF.

The rearrangement links TRBV4-1 to TRBJ1-1; 9 bases map to TRBD1. With V trimmed by 3 bases and J by 1 base, 3 bases remained unmatched. The CDR3 is made up of 15 amino acids. Germline V gives CDR1 MGHRA, CDR2 YSYEKL. The CDR3 DNA reads TGCGCCAGCAGCCAGAGGGACAGGGAGAACACTGAAGCTTTCTTT. It codes for CASSQRDRENTEAFF.

The chain combines TRBV10-3 with TRBJ2-1; 10 bases fit TRBD2. This CDR3 contains 14 residues. The trim removed 4 bases at V and 8 bases at J, leaving 5 bases unmatched. Germline-derived CDR1 and CDR2 are ENHRY and SYGVKD. The CDR3: CAISGSGGLDEQFF. The CDR3 DNA sequence: TGTGCCATCAGTGGTAGCGGGGGGCTGGATGAGCAGTTCTTC.

This chain connects TRBV7-6 to TRBJ1-1; no firm D call. Germline-derived CDR1 and CDR2 are SGHVS and FNYEAQ. Trimming took off 2 bases at V and 0 bases at J, with 1 base between the two ends. The CDR3 totals 12 residues. The CDR3 loop is CASSLMNTEAFF. CDR3 bases: TGTGCCAGCAGCTTAATGAACACTGAAGCTTTCTTT. The variable domain in full, with the rest retrieved from reference TRBV7-6 and TRBJ1-1, is GAGVSQSPRYKVTKRGQDVALRCDPISGHVSLYWYRQALGQGPEFLTYFNYEAQQDKSGLPNDRFSAERPEGSISTLTIQRTEQRDSAMYRCASSLMNTEAFFGQGTRLTVV.

The chain employs TRBV7-6 and TRBJ1-5; D call uncertain. This CDR3 spans 15 amino acids. From germline, CDR1 is SGHVS and CDR2 FNYEAQ. V was cut by 1 base and J by 7 bases, with 14 bases left in between. CDR3: CASSLGTPGEQPQHF. The CDR3 DNA sequence: TGTGCCAGCAGCTTAGGGACCCCTGGAGAACAGCCCCAGCATTTT.

The chain carries TRBV7-9 and TRBJ1-1; a weak D match, TRBD1 (6 bases). The CDR3 runs 13 residues. Looked up from germline, CDR1 is SEHNR and CDR2 is FQNEAQ (reference sequence). Trimming left V 7 bases short and J 1 base short, with 10 bases between. In nucleotides, the CDR3 is TGTGCCAGCATTCTAGGGGGGAACACTGAAGCTTTCTTT. This gives the protein CASILGGNTEAFF.